The clone carrying this T cell receptor beta chain is a singleton in its sample. This entry is derived from a study of blood T cell repertoires in COVID-19. About the research overall: The United States, Italy and Spain provided the acute and convalescent COVID-19 samples.

Per the original methods: Scientists estimated how many nucleated cells there were by amplifying reference gene primers. Sequencing was performed with immunoSEQ multiplex PCR; in TCRdb, only in-frame clones are kept and a portion is missing. The D gene and trimming were derived from the DNA, and the V and J assignments and clone size from that table. The sample lists roughly 120,000 clones, 72% occurring once. The V end lost 0 bases, the J end lost 7 bases, and 9 bases lay between the germline ends. There are 13 residues in the CDR3. Germline lookup yields CDR1 LNHDA and CDR2 SQIVND (reference sequence).

V gene TRBV19 combines with J gene TRBJ1-2, with D unresolved. The sample comprised peripheral blood. The receptor comes from a woman aged 60-75 years with acute or convalescent COVID-19. The CDR3, as DNA: TGTGCCAGTAGTATAGAGGTGAGGGCTGGCTACACCTTC. It codes for CASSIEVRAGYTF. Together with reference TRBV19 and TRBJ1-2, the CDR3 gives the full variable domain: DGGITQSPKYLFRKEGQNVTLSCEQNLNHDAMYWYRQDPGQGLRLIYYSQIVNDFQKGDIAEGYSVSREKKESFPLTVTSAQKNPTAFYLCASSIEVRAGYTFGSGTRLTVV.